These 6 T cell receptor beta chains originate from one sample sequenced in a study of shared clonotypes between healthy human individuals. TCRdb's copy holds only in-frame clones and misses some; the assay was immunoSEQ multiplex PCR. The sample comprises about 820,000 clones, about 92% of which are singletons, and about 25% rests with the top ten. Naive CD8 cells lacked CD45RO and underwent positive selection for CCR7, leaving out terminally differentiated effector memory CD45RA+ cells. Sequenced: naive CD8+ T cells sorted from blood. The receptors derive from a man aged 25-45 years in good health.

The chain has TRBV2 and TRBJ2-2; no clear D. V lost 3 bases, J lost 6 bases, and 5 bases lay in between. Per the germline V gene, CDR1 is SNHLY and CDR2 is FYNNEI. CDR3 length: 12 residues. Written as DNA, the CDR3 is TGTGCCAGCAGTGACCCCGCCGGGGAGCTGTTTTTT. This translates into CASSDPAGELFF.

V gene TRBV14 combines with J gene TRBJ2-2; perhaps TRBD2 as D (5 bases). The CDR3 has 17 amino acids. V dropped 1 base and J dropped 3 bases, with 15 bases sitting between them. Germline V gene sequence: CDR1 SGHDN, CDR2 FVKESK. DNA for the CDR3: TGTGCCAGCAGCCAAGTCCGCTCCGGGGTATACACCGGGGAGCTGTTTTTT. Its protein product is CASSQVRSGVYTGELFF.

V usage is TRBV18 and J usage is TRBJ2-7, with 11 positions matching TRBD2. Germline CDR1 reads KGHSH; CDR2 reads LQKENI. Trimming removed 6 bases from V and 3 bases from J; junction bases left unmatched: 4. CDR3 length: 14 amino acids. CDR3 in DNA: TGTGCCAGCTCCGGGACTAGCGGAATCTACGAGCAGTACTTC. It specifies CASSGTSGIYEQYF.

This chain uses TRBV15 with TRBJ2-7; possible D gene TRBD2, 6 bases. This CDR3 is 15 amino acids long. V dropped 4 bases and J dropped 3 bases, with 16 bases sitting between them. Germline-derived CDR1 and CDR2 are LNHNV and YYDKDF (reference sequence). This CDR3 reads CATSKHRDWSYEQYF. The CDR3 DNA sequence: TGTGCCACCAGCAAACACCGGGACTGGAGCTACGAGCAGTACTTC.

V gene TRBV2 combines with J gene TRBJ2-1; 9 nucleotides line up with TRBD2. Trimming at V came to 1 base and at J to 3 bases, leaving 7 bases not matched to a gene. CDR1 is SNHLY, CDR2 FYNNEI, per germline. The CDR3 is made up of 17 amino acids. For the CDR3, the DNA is TGTGCCAGCAGTGAAGGGGGCGGGAGGGCTCTCTACAATGAGCAGTTCTTC. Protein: CASSEGGGRALYNEQFF.

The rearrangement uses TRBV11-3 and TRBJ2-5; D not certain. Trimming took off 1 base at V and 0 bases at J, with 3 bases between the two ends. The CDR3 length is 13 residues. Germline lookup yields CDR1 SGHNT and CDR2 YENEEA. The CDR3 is CASSLAYQETQYF. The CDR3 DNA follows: TGTGCCAGCAGCTTAGCCTACCAAGAGACCCAGTACTTC.